These 3 T cell receptor beta chains were all obtained from the same sample, sequenced in a study of radiation and T cells in renal cell carcinoma. Clones were sequenced by immunoSEQ multiplex PCR, and TCRdb holds only the in-frame ones, with some missing. The profile shows some 76,000 clones, over 80% of them singletons. Time point reported: blood 2 weeks post-SBRT. Treatment indicated: 15 Gy SBRT to primary tumor, nephrectomy 4 weeks later. The sample consisted of blood, taken from a patient whose treatment included radiotherapy and nephrectomy. The receptors originated from a man in his fifties or sixties with renal cell carcinoma.

The chain has TRBV10-2 and TRBJ1-5; perhaps TRBD1 as D (5 bases). This CDR3 region has 14 residues. Per the germline V gene, CDR1 is WSHSY and CDR2 is SAAADI. The V and J ends lost 3 bases and 7 bases respectively, with 13 bases between them. The CDR3 loop reads CASSDAGGRQPQHF. The DNA of the CDR3 is TGCGCCAGCAGTGACGCGGGGGGGAGACAGCCCCAGCATTTT.

The J gene is TRBJ2-7, the V gene TRBV6-5, with TRBD2 identical over 8 bases. The CDR3 runs to 15 residues. V dropped 6 bases and J dropped 6; count of bases not matched to a gene: 13. Germline CDR1 reads MNHEY; CDR2 reads SVGAGI. CDR3 sequence reads: CASRGLDSQGGEQYF. CDR3 coding DNA: TGTGCCAGCAGGGGACTAGACAGTCAAGGGGGCGAGCAGTACTTC.

This chain links TRBV7-9 with TRBJ2-5; D tentatively fits TRBD1 or TRBD2 (5 bases each). The V gene lost 1 base and the J gene lost 7 bases, with 10 bases spanning the gap. Germline lookup yields CDR1 SEHNR and CDR2 FQNEAQ (reference sequence). The CDR3 is 13 residues long. CDR3 sequence: CASSLGGSGTQYF. The CDR3 bases are TGTGCCAGCAGCTTAGGGGGGAGTGGGACCCAGTACTTC.